This T cell receptor (beta chain) was identified in a study of blood T cell repertoires in COVID-19 (dated by TCRdb to the early 2020s). As for the study more broadly: The collaborator samples originated in the United States, Italy and Spain and spanned the acute and convalescent phases of COVID-19. The prospective study material was composed of cDNA or gDNA derived from T cells, B-cell-depleted T cells, or PBMCs. The dataset comprised deeply sampled blood TCRbeta repertoires from subjects exposed to, actively infected with, or recovered from COVID-19. The repertoires were made available in a free public database intended to serve as a resource for research on the immune response to SARS-CoV-2. The samples were drawn from the first 160 participants of the ongoing ImmuneRACE study and from 950 to 1,500 subjects provided by 6 global collaborators. Sample metadata almost always included a de-identified subject ID, COVID-19 status, age in years and sex. Where available, HLA class I and class II types were taken from metadata supplied by the sample provider and were not determined by assay-based typing.

Its CDR3 holds 16 amino acids, cysteine through phenylalanine. Solely the CDR3 DNA is kept, with 48 bases framed from the first base. From V the trimming removes 2 bases and from J it removes 4 bases, while the gene matches leave 3 bases of the junction unaccounted for. Based on the germline V gene, the CDR1 and CDR2 sequences are LGHNA and YNFKEQ. This clone occurred once. Its antigen remains unidentified. Per-base quality was not reported, and no clone a single base away is much larger than it. Here is what the overall study found, with its caveats: How much clinical and demographic metadata was included differed by source and by participant, and the metadata was provided uncurated.

The collaborating institutions used their own protocols to collect whole blood in K2EDTA tubes. For TCRbeta analysis, collaborators shipped samples in one of three forms: frozen whole blood, isolated PBMCs, or DNA extracted from either of those sample types. TCRbeta CDR3 regions were amplified from genomic DNA by means of the immunoSEQ Assay, a bias-controlled multiplex PCR. On the study's bioinformatics: The number of nucleated cells in each sample was estimated by amplification of reference gene primers within the assay. To quantify the absolute abundance of each unique TCRbeta CDR3 rearrangement, sequence reads were collapsed and filtered. For each sample, productive Simpson clonality was calculated by taking the square root of Simpson's diversity index across productive rearrangements. TCRdb stores this immuneACCESS table with in-frame sequences only. Part of the clones is absent; in the studies checked, under half of the shortfall reflects unresolved V genes, and no reason is known for the rest. The V and J calls and clone size come from that table; D and trimming were worked out from the DNA. This sample comprises some 240,000 clones, around 83% of them detected only once. The ten largest clones represent roughly a tenth of the sample.

The rearranged segments are TRBV4-2 and TRBJ2-1; TRBD2 agrees with 12 junctional bases. The sample was peripheral blood. The sequence was obtained from a woman older than 75 with acute or convalescent COVID-19. The DNA sequence reads TGTGCCAGCAGCCAATCTAGCGGGGGGGGTTACAATGAGCAGTTCTTC. Its protein product is CASSQSSGGGYNEQFF.